Sequencing of this T cell receptor beta chain was carried out in a study of shared clonotypes between healthy human individuals (dated by TCRdb to the early 2020s). Study-wide context: Two women and a few men aged 18 to 49 years were included in the cohort. For each donor, three plates each were used for CD4 naive and CD4 memory, two plates were used for CD8 naive, and one plate was used for CD8 memory. The study deeply sequenced blood TCR repertoires of five healthy adults to estimate repertoire size and the extent of clonotype sharing between individuals. To increase sequencing depth and limit assay-specific biases, different laboratories used diverse techniques to prepare libraries and sequence TCR repertoires. Between about 0.85 and 8.9 billion PBMCs per donor were obtained by leukapheresis. The paper's findings and limits, for the study overall: Rarefaction of sorted-subset datasets indicated incomplete sequencing despite the large sequencing depth. Higher generation probabilities were observed for clonotypes shared by all four sorted-subset donors than for non-shared clonotypes. Sampling was restricted to blood, and TCR repertoires in tissues likely differ from the TCR repertoires found in blood. Pairwise subsampling led to the expectation that sequencing depth would affect the degree of clonotype sharing among donors. Larger estimated clonotype richness was generally found for naive subsets than for memory subsets. Because the study included a small number of donors, the genetic and exposure-history diversity represented was limited. When a handful of donors were compared, the shared fraction of clonotypes was roughly 5% for naive CD4, around 3.6% for naive CD8, more than 2% for memory CD4, and approximately 0.4% for memory CD8.

Healthy HIV-negative adults with no recently reported acute infections or vaccinations were included as donors. Every donor was a Caucasian adult living in Nashville, Tennessee, USA. Magnetic negative selection was used to enrich CD4+ T cells, after which naive cells were positively selected on CD45RA and the negative fraction became the memory subset. After blood collection by leukapheresis, PBMCs were isolated using Ficoll-Histopaque density gradient centrifugation and then cryopreserved in the vapor phase of liquid nitrogen. Purity and quantity of every magnetically sorted T cell population were checked by analytical flow cytometry. Each sorted fraction had its genomic DNA isolated and then quantified by UV absorbance on a Nanodrop 2000c. Worth noting for this clone: What this receptor recognizes is not known. This may be a read error: a much more frequent sequence differs by one nucleotide. In the same sample, other DNA sequences code for this CDR3.

Including cysteine and phenylalanine, the CDR3 has 14 amino acids. The kept DNA is CDR3 alone, 42 bases in frame from the first base. The V and J ends are trimmed by 2 bases and 4 bases, leaving 9 bases between them. The germline V gene provides CDR1 SGHTA and CDR2 FQGNSA. Using the deep immunoSEQ assay, TCR CDR3 regions were amplified from genomic DNA by multiplex PCR. Extracted genomic DNA from each cell subset was spread evenly across all wells of several immunoSEQ 96-well plates, with each plate serving as a replicate. For sorted subsets, around 0.2 ug genomic DNA, equal to 30,000 to 35,000 T cell genomes, was loaded into each replicate PCR. Purified libraries were quantified with a Qubit 3.0 fluorometer, sized on a Bioanalyzer 2100, and re-quantified with the KAPA Library Quantification kit. Every immunoSEQ 96-well plate was sequenced on a separate single-read 150-cycle Illumina NextSeq 550 flow cell. In the original analysis: Because the immunoSEQ output included only junctional sequences and no quality scores, the filtering could not be the same as the filtering used for full-length reads. To assign V/J genes and CDR3, sequences were annotated using PyIR, a Python wrapper for IgBLAST v1.9, with IMGT germline references. Reads with weak V/J assignments (E-value above 1e-6), missing CDR3, stop codons, out-of-frame junctions, or ambiguous translated residues were removed. A V3J clonotype was defined by an identical inferred V gene, J gene, and CDR3 amino acid sequence. The percentage overlap between two repertoires was calculated by dividing the number of shared unique clonotypes by the size of the smaller repertoire. RTK rarefaction, the Chao1 estimator, and Recon v2.1 estimates of unobserved clonotypes were used to assess repertoire richness. For all TCRbeta clonotypes obtained by the gDNA method from several donors, generation probabilities were computed with OLGA. Not all clones reach the TCRdb copy of this immuneACCESS table, which keeps in-frame sequences only. Checked studies attribute under half of the gap to unresolved V genes and leave the rest unexplained. V and J calls plus clone size are reproduced from that table; the DNA served to infer D and trimming. In this sample the table shows about 1 million clones, 60% to 80% of which occur a single time. The ten largest account for nearly 1.5% of the sample.

Sequencing used memory CD4+ T cells sorted from blood. Taken with the paper, the label for cell subset or site translates to: CD45RA-negative fraction. The chain is encoded by TRBV7-2 joined to TRBJ1-3, with TRBD1 perhaps the D gene, on 6 matching bases. The TCR was taken from a man between 18 and 35 years old in good health. The sequence in DNA is TGTGCCAGCAGCTTAAAAGGGGGAGGAAACACCATATATTTT. It is translated as CASSLKGGGNTIYF.